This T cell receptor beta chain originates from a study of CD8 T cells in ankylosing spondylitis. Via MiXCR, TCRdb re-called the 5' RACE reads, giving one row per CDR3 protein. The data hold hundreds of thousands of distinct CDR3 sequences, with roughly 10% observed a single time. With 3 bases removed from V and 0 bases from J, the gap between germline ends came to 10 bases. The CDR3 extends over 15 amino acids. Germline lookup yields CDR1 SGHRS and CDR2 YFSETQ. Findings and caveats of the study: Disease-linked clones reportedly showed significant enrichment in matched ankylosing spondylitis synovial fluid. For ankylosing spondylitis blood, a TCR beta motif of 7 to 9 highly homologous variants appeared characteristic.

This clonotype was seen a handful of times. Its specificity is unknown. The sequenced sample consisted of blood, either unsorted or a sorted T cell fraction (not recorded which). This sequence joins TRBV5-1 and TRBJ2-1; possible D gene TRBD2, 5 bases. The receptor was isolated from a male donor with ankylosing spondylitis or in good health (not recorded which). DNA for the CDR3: TGCGCCAGCAGCTCCACGGGGAGCTCCTACAATGAGCAGTTCTTC. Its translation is CASSSTGSSYNEQFF.